The next 5 T cell receptor beta chains were all read from a single sample in a study of Graves' ophthalmopathy and Graves' hyperthyroidism. The authors amplified TCR beta CDR3 regions, and they did so from RNA transcripts for repertoire sequencing. The library came from an HTBI-primed first-round RT-PCR and a second-round multiplex PCR. TCRdb ran MiXCR on the multiplex PCR reads and lists one entry per CDR3 protein. The table includes 450,000 or so distinct CDR3 sequences, approximately 14% detected once. Specimen: blood. These receptors came from a woman in her twenties or thirties with Graves' ophthalmopathy.

This clonotype was found many times. The V and J genes are TRBV9 and TRBJ1-2; D uncertain. V lost 1 base, J lost 6 bases, and 10 bases lay in between. CDR1 SGDLS and CDR2 YYNGEE come from the germline V gene. The CDR3 extends over 13 amino acids. CDR3 region: CASSVNVAHGYTF. CDR3 DNA: TGTGCCAGCAGCGTAAACGTGGCACATGGCTACACCTTC. Complete variable domain (other parts from reference TRBV9 and TRBJ1-2): DSGVTQTPKHLITATGQRVTLRCSPRSGDLSVYWYQQSLDQGLQFLIQYYNGEERAKGNILERFSAQQFPDLHSELNLSSLELGDSALYFCASSVNVAHGYTFGSGTRLTVV.

The rearrangement links TRBV9 to TRBJ2-2; TRBD1 matches 7 bases. The trim removed 3 bases at V and 4 bases at J, leaving 6 bases unmatched. The CDR3 length is 15 residues. Germline V gene sequence: CDR1 SGDLS, CDR2 YYNGEE. CDR3 bases: TGTGCCAGCAGCGCTGGACAGGTTCTCACCGGGGAGCTGTTTTTT. This sequence encodes CASSAGQVLTGELFF. Using reference TRBV9 and TRBJ2-2 for the parts outside the CDR3, the full variable domain is DSGVTQTPKHLITATGQRVTLRCSPRSGDLSVYWYQQSLDQGLQFLIQYYNGEERAKGNILERFSAQQFPDLHSELNLSSLELGDSALYFCASSAGQVLTGELFFGEGSRLTVL.

In this sample, this clonotype turned up many times. V and J are TRBV16 and TRBJ1-1; the D is unclear. Germline CDR1 and CDR2: KGHSY and FQNENV. V dropped 2 bases and J dropped 11 bases, with 15 bases sitting between them. The CDR3 covers 13 residues. CDR3 coding DNA: TGTGCCAGCAGCCAAAGCGGACCCCTGAGCGCTTTCTTT. Translated, it gives CASSQSGPLSAFF.

V and J are TRBV7-9 and TRBJ2-4; D is possibly TRBD1 (6 bases). This CDR3 is built from 13 residues. Deletions cut 1 base from V and 9 bases from J, with 10 bases between. Germline V gene sequence: CDR1 SEHNR, CDR2 FQNEAQ (reference sequence). Here the CDR3 reads CASSLGTEAIQYF. The CDR3 DNA reads as TGTGCCAGCAGCTTAGGGACAGAGGCCATTCAGTACTTC.

Ten or more counts support this clonotype. This chain joins TRBV6-5 and TRBJ1-1; the D is unclear. CDR1 is MNHEY and CDR2 is SVGAGI in the germline V gene. The CDR3 totals 12 residues. The germline V and J ends were trimmed by 4 bases and 7 bases, with 10 bases remaining between them. In nucleotides, the CDR3 is TGTGCCAGCAGTTCTCAGGACGGTGAAGCTTTCTTT. Protein: CASSSQDGEAFF.